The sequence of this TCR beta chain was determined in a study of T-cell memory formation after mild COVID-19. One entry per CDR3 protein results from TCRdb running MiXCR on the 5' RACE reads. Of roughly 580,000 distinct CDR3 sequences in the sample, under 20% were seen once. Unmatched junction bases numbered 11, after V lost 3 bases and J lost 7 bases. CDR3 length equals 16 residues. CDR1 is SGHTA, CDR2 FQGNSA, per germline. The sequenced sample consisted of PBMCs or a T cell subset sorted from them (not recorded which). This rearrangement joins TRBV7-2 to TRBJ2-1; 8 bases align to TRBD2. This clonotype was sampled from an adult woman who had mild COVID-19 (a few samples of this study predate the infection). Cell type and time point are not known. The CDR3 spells CASSFIAGPARNEQFF. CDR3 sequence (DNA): TGTGCCAGCAGCTTCATAGCGGGACCGGCTCGGAATGAGCAGTTCTTC.